This section outlines one T cell receptor (beta chain) sequence together with its context. The V segment lost 0 bases and the J segment 5 bases; nucleotides outside the gene matches: 5. The length of the CDR3 is 15 residues. The germline V gene encodes CDR1 SGHDT and CDR2 YYEEEE. These data originate in a study of cytomegalovirus exposure and HLA in healthy donors. Amplification used 60 Vbeta primers and 13 Jbeta primers. The repertoire was sequenced with immunoSEQ multiplex PCR; TCRdb's copy has only in-frame clones and lacks some. The sample consists of 75,000 to 100,000 clones, roughly four fifths of them appearing once.

V is TRBV5-6 and J is TRBJ1-2, with 9 bases that match TRBD1. The material sequenced was PBMCs. The sequence was obtained from a middle-aged man in good health and CMV-seronegative. The CDR3 loop is CASSLAGQGTYGYTF. CDR3 sequence (DNA): TGTGCCAGCAGCTTGGCCGGACAGGGGACTTATGGCTACACCTTC.